Each of the 23 T cell receptor beta chains below was sequenced from the same sample in a study of early T cells in non-severe SARS-CoV-2 infection. One entry per CDR3 protein, called by TCRdb with MiXCR from the 5' RACE reads. The repertoire holds 25,000 to 35,000 distinct CDR3 sequences, with 5.7% as singletons. Sequencing was done on a sample of whole blood. The receptor set was obtained from an adult who was a healthcare worker with PCR-confirmed SARS-CoV-2 infection or an uninfected control (not recorded which).

This clonotype has at least ten counts. V usage is TRBV6-6 and J usage is TRBJ2-3, with 9 nucleotides matching TRBD1. This CDR3 is built from 16 residues. Germline trimming cut 2 bases from V and 1 base from J; bases unmatched to any gene: 4. Germline CDR1 reads MNHNY; CDR2 reads SVGAGI (reference sequence). The CDR3 DNA reads TGTGCCAGCAGTTACGGGACAGGGAGTCGCACAGATACGCAGTATTTT. Encoded protein: CASSYGTGSRTDTQYF.

At least ten counts were recorded for this clonotype. The chain combines TRBV5-4 with TRBJ2-1; no definite D call. This CDR3 contains 15 residues. V shed 0 bases and J shed 1 base, with 8 bases lying between them. Germline CDR1 and CDR2: SGHNT and YYREEE (reference sequence). Here the CDR3 DNA reads TGTGCCAGCAGCTTGGCCTGGGATTCCTACAATGAGCAGTTCTTC. Its protein is CASSLAWDSYNEQFF.

This clonotype was counted at least ten times. V usage is TRBV12-3 or TRBV12-4 and J usage is TRBJ2-2, with D possibly matching TRBD1 (5 bases). With 1 base removed from V and 5 bases from J, the gap between germline ends came to 14 bases. The CDR3 covers 16 residues. CDR3 region: CASSLGSAGRTGELFF. The DNA of the CDR3 is TGTGCCAGCAGTTTAGGTTCCGCAGGGCGGACCGGGGAGCTGTTTTTT.

This clonotype was counted many times. The chain has TRBV20-1 and TRBJ2-3; D may be TRBD2 (6 bases). Trimming removed 5 bases at V and 2 bases at J, with 14 bases between. CDR1 is DFQATT and CDR2 is SNEGSKA in the germline V gene (reference sequence). This CDR3 spans 14 amino acids. CDR3 DNA sequence: TGCAGTGCTGACGTGGGGGGAGCCACAGATACGCAGTATTTT. Translation: CSADVGGATDTQYF.

This clonotype has ten or more counts. The V gene is TRBV7-9, the J gene TRBJ2-1; 12 nucleotides line up with TRBD2. The germline CDR1 and CDR2 sequences are SEHNR and FQNEAQ (reference sequence). The CDR3 loop spans 19 amino acids. Trimming took 4 bases from V and 7 from J; bases not matched to a gene: 17. The CDR3 loop reads CASSSLLAGGPGGTNEQFF. The CDR3, as DNA: TGTGCCAGCAGCTCTCTTCTAGCGGGAGGGCCCGGTGGAACAAATGAGCAGTTCTTC.

The chain uses TRBV7-7 and TRBJ1-5, with 8 nucleotides matching TRBD1. Trimming at V came to 5 bases and at J to 4 bases, leaving 13 bases not matched to a gene. Germline CDR1 is SSHAT and CDR2 is FNYEAQ (reference sequence). This CDR3 has 17 amino acids. The CDR3 DNA is TGTGCCAGCAGCCCGCGTGCGAGACAGGGGCAGAATCAGCCCCAGCATTTT. It translates to CASSPRARQGQNQPQHF.

Only a few counts were recorded for this clonotype. The chain carries TRBV20-1 and TRBJ1-6; 7 nucleotides line up with TRBD1. This CDR3 region has 17 residues. J was trimmed by 4 bases and V by 0 bases; bases with no gene match: 9. CDR1 and CDR2 from the germline V gene are DFQATT and SNEGSKA (reference sequence). The CDR3 reads CSARDSPSGQYNSPLHF. The CDR3 coding sequence is TGCAGTGCTAGAGATAGCCCGTCGGGACAGTATAATTCACCCCTCCACTTT.

The CDR3 protein is CASGFRQGNSYEQYF. The CDR3 DNA reads TGTGCTAGTGGTTTCAGACAGGGAAATTCGTACGAGCAGTACTTC. The chain has TRBV12-5 and TRBJ2-7, with TRBD1 matching over 7 bases. The CDR3 extends over 15 amino acids. V was pared by 3 bases and J by 4 bases, with 9 bases of the junction left unmatched. CDR1 and CDR2 (germline): LGHNT, FRNRAP.

This clonotype showed up many times. The rearrangement links TRBV14 to TRBJ2-7; D could derive from TRBD1 or TRBD2 (5 bases each). The CDR3 is 14 amino acids. V shed 4 bases and J shed 5 bases, with 15 bases lying between them. The germline V gene has CDR1 SGHDN and CDR2 FVKESK. The CDR3 loop reads CASSPGRRRDEQYF. The CDR3, as DNA: TGTGCCAGCAGCCCGGGACGGCGGAGAGACGAGCAGTACTTC.

This clonotype was observed many times. CDR3 region: CASSRDGSTDTQYF. The CDR3 DNA sequence: TGTGCCAGCAGCCGAGATGGGAGTACAGATACGCAGTATTTT. V is TRBV7-6 and J is TRBJ2-3; possible D gene TRBD2, 5 bases. The CDR3 runs 14 residues. Germline-derived CDR1 and CDR2 are SGHVS and FNYEAQ. V dropped 5 bases and J dropped 3 bases, with 12 bases sitting between them.

This clonotype has only a few counts. V usage is TRBV4-2 and J usage is TRBJ2-1, with 8 bases aligning to TRBD2. After removal of 4 bases from V and 7 bases from J, the junction contained 9 bases not matched to a gene. CDR3 length: 15 amino acids. The germline V gene encodes CDR1 LGHNA and CDR2 YNFKEQ. The CDR3 here is CASSLHSGDLNEQFF. The CDR3 nucleotides are TGTGCCAGCAGCCTTCATAGCGGGGACTTGAATGAGCAGTTCTTC.

This clonotype occurred many times. The chain joins TRBV7-9 to TRBJ2-3; the match to TRBD2 covers 11 bases. The CDR3 is made up of 15 amino acids. With 4 bases clipped from V and 0 bases from J, the junction kept 0 bases outside the gene matches. Germline V lookup: CDR1 SEHNR, CDR2 FQNEAQ (reference sequence). CDR3 region: CASSWTSGSTDTQYF. DNA for the CDR3: TGTGCCAGCAGCTGGACTAGCGGGAGCACAGATACGCAGTATTTT.

This clonotype was found many times. This rearrangement joins TRBV7-9 to TRBJ2-1; TRBD2 aligns across 8 bases. This CDR3 has 16 amino acids. V dropped 3 bases and J dropped 3; count of bases not matched to a gene: 7. Germline V lookup: CDR1 SEHNR, CDR2 FQNEAQ (reference sequence). Here the CDR3 reads CASSFPKSGSYNEQFF. In nucleotides, the CDR3 is TGTGCCAGCAGCTTCCCGAAGAGCGGGAGCTACAATGAGCAGTTCTTC. The full variable domain, its missing parts supplied by reference TRBV7-9 and TRBJ2-1, is DTGVSQNPRHKITKRGQNVTFRCDPISEHNRLYWYRQTLGQGPEFLTYFQNEAQLEKSRLLSDRFSAERPKGSFSTLEIQRTEQGDSAMYLCASSFPKSGSYNEQFFGPGTRLTVL.

In this sample, this clonotype turned up many times. The gene calls are TRBV5-1 and TRBJ2-1; possibly TRBD2 for D (6 bases). Per the germline V gene, CDR1 is SGHRS and CDR2 is YFSETQ. Trimming shortened V by 0 bases and J by 0 bases, and 13 bases separated the two germline ends. The CDR3 is made up of 17 amino acids. This CDR3 is CASSLATSRASYNEQFF. The DNA of the CDR3 is TGCGCCAGCAGCTTGGCCACTAGCCGGGCCTCCTACAATGAGCAGTTCTTC.

This clonotype has ten or more counts. This rearrangement joins TRBV20-1 to TRBJ2-7; 11 nucleotides line up with TRBD1. CDR1 is DFQATT, CDR2 SNEGSKA, per germline (reference sequence). CDR3 length: 15 residues. V dropped 3 bases and J dropped 3; count of bases not matched to a gene: 7. The CDR3 protein is CSARWWDRGYYEQYF. The DNA for the CDR3 is TGCAGTGCTAGGTGGTGGGACAGGGGGTACTACGAGCAGTACTTC.

The sample holds many counts of this clonotype. The V and J genes are TRBV24-1 and TRBJ1-5; D not resolved. Per the germline V gene, CDR1 is KGHDR and CDR2 is SFDVKD. The CDR3 totals 13 residues. The germline V and J ends were trimmed by 7 bases and 1 base, with 7 bases remaining between them. The CDR3 nucleotides read TGTGCCACCAGCGTCGGAAGCAATCAGCCCCAGCATTTT. Translation gives CATSVGSNQPQHF.

Ten or more counts support this clonotype. The chain recombines TRBV29-1 with TRBJ2-3, with 8 bases matching TRBD2. The CDR3 loop spans 13 amino acids. Trimming at V came to 4 bases and at J to 3 bases, leaving 3 bases not matched to a gene. The germline CDR1 and CDR2 sequences are SQVTM and ANQGSEA. CDR3: CSVGAGGTDTQYF. The CDR3 nucleotides are TGCAGCGTTGGGGCGGGGGGAACAGATACGCAGTATTTT.

This clonotype appeared many times. This chain joins TRBV6-5 and TRBJ2-1; unclear D gene. This CDR3 comprises 14 residues. Deletions cut 5 bases from V and 2 bases from J, with 10 bases between. Germline V lookup: CDR1 MNHEY, CDR2 SVGAGI. CDR3 nucleotide sequence: TGTGCCAGCAGTACTGCCGGCCCCTACAATGAGCAGTTCTTC. Translated: CASSTAGPYNEQFF.

This clonotype was counted many times. V gene TRBV6-2 or TRBV6-3 combines with J gene TRBJ2-1; D not certain. The CDR3 consists of 12 residues. Trimming took 2 bases from V and 4 from J, leaving 3 bases between them. CDR1 is MNHEY and CDR2 is SVGEGT in the germline V gene. The CDR3, as DNA: TGTGCCAGCAGTTACCTATACAATGAGCAGTTCTTC. This translates into CASSYLYNEQFF.

This clonotype was observed many times. The rearrangement links TRBV2 to TRBJ2-1; no clear D. Trimming took off 4 bases at V and 6 bases at J, with 7 bases between the two ends. The germline CDR1 and CDR2 sequences are SNHLY and FYNNEI. The CDR3 loop spans 12 amino acids. The CDR3 region has the DNA TGTGCCAGCAGTGTCTATCCCAATGAGCAGTTCTTC. Protein sequence: CASSVYPNEQFF.

This clonotype was found a few times. The CDR3 protein is CASSSPFGQSYEQYV. The CDR3 coding sequence is TGTGCCAGCAGCTCCCCTTTTGGACAGTCCTACGAGCAGTACGTC. The chain couples TRBV7-8 to TRBJ2-7; maybe TRBD1 (6 bases). CDR1 and CDR2 from the germline V gene are SGHVS and FQNEAQ. The CDR3 has 15 amino acids. The ends were cut back, 4 bases at V and 1 base at J, with 14 bases in the middle.

This clonotype was counted many times. The chain recombines TRBV7-2 with TRBJ2-7; maybe TRBD1 (6 bases). Germline V gene lookup returns CDR1 SGHTA and CDR2 FQGNSA. V was cut by 1 base and J by 3 bases, with 10 bases left in between. The CDR3 loop spans 14 amino acids. The CDR3 is CASSLGGTIYEQYV. The CDR3 region has the DNA TGTGCCAGCAGCTTAGGTGGGACAATCTACGAGCAGTACGTC.

Ten or more counts support this clonotype. The V and J genes are TRBV29-1 and TRBJ1-2; D uncertain. Germline-derived CDR1 and CDR2 are SQVTM and ANQGSEA. Trimming took off 3 bases at V and 7 bases at J, with 9 bases between the two ends. The CDR3 is 11 amino acids. Here the CDR3 DNA reads TGCAGCGTTGATGAAGGAGGTGGCTACACCTTC. It encodes CSVDEGGGYTF.